One T cell receptor beta chain is described in this entry. Its antigen target is currently unknown. No much larger clone exists at a distance of one base, and base qualities are not known. V loses 0 bases of germline sequence and J loses 3 bases, and the interval between the two ends is 13 bases. CDR3 length: 15 amino acids, cysteine to phenylalanine. Just CDR3 DNA is preserved here, 45 bases in frame from base 1. CDR1 and CDR2 (SGHRS, YFSETQ) derive from the germline V gene. This sample is part of a study of response to subunit inactivated influenza vaccine (dated 2018 in TCRdb). Looking at the study overall: Deep quantitative profiling of the T cell receptor repertoire was used in the study to follow responses to a trivalent subunit inactivated influenza vaccine.

Here is what the overall study found, with its caveats: According to the authors, only a limited number of new T cells may be recruited by each seasonal influenza vaccination.

Sample time point, as interpreted from the label and publication: 45 to 55 days after influenza vaccine administration. The library was generated by RT-PCR. Sequenced on an Illumina HiSeq 2500. TCRdb reran the public reads through fastp at Q25 and MiXCR, keeping productive beta chains. Rows are unified per CDR3 protein, each entry keeping the most common DNA and genes. Recorded for this sample are around 480,000 distinct CDR3 sequences; around 9.9% of them occurred a single time. The ten biggest clones cover over 9.5% of the sample. The sample in question was PBMCs from blood, obtained 45 days after vaccination. The sequence was obtained from a man between 45 and 60 years old who received an inactivated influenza vaccine. Donor details come from another sample of the same person, matched by shared clones. The chain couples TRBV5-1 to TRBJ2-7; a tentative D call is TRBD1 (6 bases match). The DNA sequence reads TGCGCCAGCAGCTTGGGGGCAGGGGAAGGCTACGAGCAGTACTTC. It is translated as CASSLGAGEGYEQYF.